A selection of T cell receptor beta chains follows, all from one sample in a study of cytomegalovirus exposure and HLA in healthy donors. Data came from immunoSEQ multiplex PCR; TCRdb stores just in-frame clones and leaves some out. The sample has about 160,000 clones, 65% to 90% seen once; the top ten hold roughly 6.5%. The specimen was PBMCs. These TCRs come from a man aged 50 to 60 in good health and CMV-seropositive. Both conserved end residues are trimmed from each CDR3.

J: TRBJ1-1
V: TRBV6-5
CDR3: ASSYSRGLGTEAF

J: TRBJ1-1
V: TRBV5-8
CDR3: ASSLSLTAITEAF

J: TRBJ2-5
V: TRBV5-1
CDR3: ASSLTGGADATPTY

J: TRBJ1-3
V: TRBV5-1
CDR3: ASSFGHRSSHGNTIY

J: TRBJ2-3
V: TRBV7-9
CDR3: ASSKPTSGTDTQY

J: TRBJ2-5
V: TRBV5-1
CDR3: ASSLVGGYETQY

J: TRBJ2-3
V: TRBV6-5
CDR3: ASSLAGAGTDTQY

J: TRBJ1-5
V: TRBV10-1
CDR3: ASSDRAGQPQH

J: TRBJ2-7
V: TRBV4-1
CDR3: ASSQAQQGTTAEQY

J: TRBJ1-5
V: TRBV19
CDR3: ASSSPTGGLSNQPQH

J: TRBJ2-6
V: TRBV4-1
CDR3: ASSQGGGGANVLT

J: TRBJ1-1
V: TRBV5-1
CDR3: ASSLDSGTGGILNTEAF

J: TRBJ1-4
V: TRBV5-1
CDR3: ASSYGQGKSTNEKLF

J: TRBJ2-7
V: TRBV29-1
CDR3: SVAGTAYEQY

J: TRBJ2-7
V: TRBV7-2
CDR3: ASSLGSQIYEQY

J: TRBJ1-5
V: TRBV10-3
CDR3: AISESENQPQH

J: TRBJ1-5
V: TRBV11-3
CDR3: ASSLGTGQPQH

J: TRBJ1-3
V: TRBV4-2
CDR3: ASSQPGASGNTIY

J: TRBJ2-1
V: TRBV5-5
CDR3: ASNSGVQNEQF

J: TRBJ2-1
V: TRBV10-3
CDR3: AISDTELASYNEQF

J: TRBJ2-3
V: TRBV2
CDR3: ASSEYSTDTQY

J: TRBJ2-4
V: TRBV6-1
CDR3: ASSEVGELNIQY

J: TRBJ2-3
V: TRBV18
CDR3: ASSPRRDTDTQY

J: TRBJ1-1
V: TRBV7-3
CDR3: ASSRGGTANTEAF

J: TRBJ2-7
V: TRBV25-1
CDR3: ASSKDSSYEQY

J: TRBJ1-2
V: TRBV25-1
CDR3: ASSRTVPNYGYT

J: TRBJ2-5
V: TRBV5-1
CDR3: ASSLSTSGTPPLTTQY

J: TRBJ2-7
V: TRBV11-2
CDR3: ASSQDRAREQY

J: TRBJ2-7
V: TRBV25-1
CDR3: ASSESPGTGESEQY

J: TRBJ1-2
V: TRBV9
CDR3: ASSGETGSYGYT

J: TRBJ1-3
V: TRBV19
CDR3: ASSLGASGNTIY

J: TRBJ2-1
V: TRBV6-6
CDR3: ASSYSLAGEQF

J: TRBJ2-5
V: TRBV6-5
CDR3: ASKRGIQETQY

J: TRBJ1-5
V: TRBV18
CDR3: ASSPGQGAYSNQPQH

J: TRBJ1-2
V: TRBV27
CDR3: ASTRPPTGTHGYT

J: TRBJ1-5
V: TRBV6-6
CDR3: ASGPTGNQPQH

J: TRBJ2-1
V: TRBV19
CDR3: ASSMSLAGGNEQF

J: TRBJ2-7
V: TRBV5-4
CDR3: ATAAGGLAGTYEQY

J: TRBJ1-2
V: TRBV5-6
CDR3: ASSTRVGQGVYGYT

J: TRBJ1-1
V: TRBV10-2
CDR3: ASRPTGTGDSNTEAF

J: TRBJ2-7
V: TRBV7-8
CDR3: ASSLQTGSYEQY

J: TRBJ2-3
V: TRBV14
CDR3: ASSQDRVRAADTQY

J: TRBJ1-1
V: TRBV6-5
CDR3: ASSYSRTGNTEAF

J: TRBJ2-2
V: TRBV10-1
CDR3: ASLGGTGELF

J: TRBJ2-7
V: TRBV6-5
CDR3: ASSYGQGQGYEQY

J: TRBJ1-6
V: TRBV7-9
CDR3: ASSLAQGTGSPLH

J: TRBJ1-6
V: TRBV18
CDR3: ASSPPTGANSPLH

J: TRBJ2-7
V: TRBV6-1
CDR3: ASNRQGTYEQY

J: TRBJ1-1
V: TRBV27
CDR3: ASSPTGGFRGTEAF

J: TRBJ1-1
V: TRBV5-1
CDR3: ASSLGQKNTEAF

J: TRBJ1-2
V: TRBV20-1
CDR3: SVLTGGYT

J: TRBJ1-5
V: TRBV4-1
CDR3: ASSPHGQINQPQH